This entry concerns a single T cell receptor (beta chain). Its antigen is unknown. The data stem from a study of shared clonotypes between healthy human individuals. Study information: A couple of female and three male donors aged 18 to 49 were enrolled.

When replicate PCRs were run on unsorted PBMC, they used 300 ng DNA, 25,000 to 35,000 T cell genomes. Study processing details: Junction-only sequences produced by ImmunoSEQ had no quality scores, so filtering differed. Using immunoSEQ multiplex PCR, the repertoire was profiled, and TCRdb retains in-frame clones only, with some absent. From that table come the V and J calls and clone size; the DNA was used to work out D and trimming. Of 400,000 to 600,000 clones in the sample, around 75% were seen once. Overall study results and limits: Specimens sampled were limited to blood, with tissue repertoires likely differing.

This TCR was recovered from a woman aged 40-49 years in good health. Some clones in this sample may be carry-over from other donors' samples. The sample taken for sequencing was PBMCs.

The CDR3 DNA sequence: TGTGCCAGCAGTGAAGCGCGGGGGACAGGGGTCTACTATGGCTACACCTTC. This sequence encodes CASSEARGTGVYYGYTF. The J gene is TRBJ1-2, the V gene TRBV6-1; the match to TRBD1 covers 10 bases. This CDR3 region has 17 residues. J gave up 3 bases and V 0 bases, and 7 bases lay outside the gene matches. Per the germline V gene, CDR1 is MNHNS and CDR2 is SASEGT.